Listed below are T cell receptor beta chains from one sample, sequenced in a study of T cells in Graves' hyperthyroidism and ophthalmopathy. TCRdb re-called the multiplex PCR reads with MiXCR, one entry per CDR3 protein. The sample carries about 710,000 distinct CDR3 sequences, 16% recorded once. Source material: blood. These receptors all stem from a man aged 18 to 29 with Graves' hyperthyroidism. Both conserved end residues are part of each CDR3. A D gene is named only where the DNA matches it firmly. Clone size appears in some rows only: once, few, many, or a class for an expanded clone.

d_call: NA
clone_size: NA
v_call: TRBV7-9
cdr3_length: 13
j_call: TRBJ2-5
cdr3_aa: CASSLAPAKTQYF
cdr3_nt: TGTGCCAGCAGCTTAGCCCCAGCGAAGACCCAGTACTTC

d_call: TRBD2
clone_size: NA
v_call: TRBV7-2
cdr3_length: 19
j_call: TRBJ2-1
cdr3_aa: CASSLIIAGGPVSYNEQFF
cdr3_nt: TGTGCCAGCAGCTTAATTATAGCGGGAGGGCCTGTATCCTACAATGAGCAGTTCTTC

d_call: NA
clone_size: many
v_call: TRBV20-1
cdr3_length: 14
j_call: TRBJ2-7
cdr3_aa: CSARDQRKPYEQYF
cdr3_nt: TGCAGTGCTAGAGATCAGAGAAAGCCCTACGAGCAGTACTTC

d_call: TRBD2
clone_size: NA
v_call: TRBV9
cdr3_length: 15
j_call: TRBJ2-1
cdr3_aa: CASSVSREGYNEQFF
cdr3_nt: TGTGCCAGCAGCGTTAGTCGGGAGGGCTACAATGAGCAGTTCTTC

d_call: NA
clone_size: NA
v_call: TRBV20-1
cdr3_length: 14
j_call: TRBJ1-5
cdr3_aa: CSARDPGRGQPQHF
cdr3_nt: TGCAGTGCTAGAGATCCTGGCAGGGGCCAGCCCCAGCATTTT

d_call: NA
clone_size: NA
v_call: TRBV5-4
cdr3_length: 13
j_call: TRBJ2-3
cdr3_aa: CASSLTAADTQYF
cdr3_nt: TGTGCCAGCAGCTTGACGGCCGCAGATACGCAGTATTTT

d_call: TRBD2
clone_size: few
v_call: TRBV12-3/TRBV12-4
cdr3_length: 14
j_call: TRBJ2-3
cdr3_aa: CASMVLADTDTQYF
cdr3_nt: TGTGCCAGCATGGTACTAGCGGACACAGATACGCAGTATTTT

d_call: NA
clone_size: many
v_call: TRBV28
cdr3_length: 13
j_call: TRBJ1-2
cdr3_aa: CASSGPTGAGYTF
cdr3_nt: TGTGCCAGCAGTGGACCTACTGGGGCTGGCTACACCTTC

d_call: TRBD1
clone_size: few
v_call: TRBV5-1
cdr3_length: 15
j_call: TRBJ2-2
cdr3_aa: CASSLAGQRGGELFF
cdr3_nt: TGCGCCAGCAGCTTGGCGGGACAGCGCGGCGGGGAGCTGTTTTTT

d_call: NA
clone_size: NA
v_call: TRBV19
cdr3_length: 13
j_call: TRBJ1-1
cdr3_aa: CASSMYERTEAFF
cdr3_nt: TGTGCCAGTAGTATGTATGAGAGGACTGAAGCTTTCTTT

d_call: TRBD1
clone_size: few
v_call: TRBV7-8
cdr3_length: 15
j_call: TRBJ2-7
cdr3_aa: CASSLVGTGNYEQYF
cdr3_nt: TGTGCCAGCAGCTTAGTAGGGACAGGGAACTACGAGCAGTACTTC

d_call: NA
clone_size: NA
v_call: TRBV4-2
cdr3_length: 12
j_call: TRBJ2-1
cdr3_aa: CASSQLDDEQFF
cdr3_nt: TGTGCCAGCAGCCAATTAGATGATGAGCAGTTCTTC

d_call: NA
clone_size: many
v_call: TRBV7-3
cdr3_length: 15
j_call: TRBJ2-1
cdr3_aa: CASSPYQSYVDEQFF
cdr3_nt: TGTGCCAGCAGCCCCTACCAGTCTTATGTTGATGAGCAGTTCTTC

d_call: NA
clone_size: few
v_call: TRBV7-2
cdr3_length: 18
j_call: TRBJ2-2
cdr3_aa: CASSMSYYSGGNTGELFF
cdr3_nt: TGTGCCAGTAGTATGAGTTATTACTCCGGGGGAAACACCGGGGAGCTGTTTTTT

d_call: NA
clone_size: many
v_call: TRBV20-1
cdr3_length: 14
j_call: TRBJ2-7
cdr3_aa: CSARSWGGSYEQYF
cdr3_nt: TGCAGTGCTAGGTCGTGGGGCGGTTCGTACGAGCAGTACTTC

d_call: NA
clone_size: many
v_call: TRBV24-1
cdr3_length: 15
j_call: TRBJ2-1
cdr3_aa: CATSDPQRLGNEQFF
cdr3_nt: TGTGCCACCAGTGACCCTCAAAGACTAGGCAATGAGCAGTTCTTC

d_call: TRBD2
clone_size: few
v_call: TRBV4-2
cdr3_length: 16
j_call: TRBJ2-3
cdr3_aa: CASSRVLAGGTDTQYF
cdr3_nt: TGTGCCAGCAGCCGCGTCCTAGCGGGCGGCACAGATACGCAGTATTTT

d_call: NA
clone_size: many
v_call: TRBV18
cdr3_length: 13
j_call: TRBJ1-2
cdr3_aa: CASSPETGYGYTF
cdr3_nt: TGTGCCAGCTCACCAGAGACAGGATATGGCTACACCTTC

d_call: TRBD1
clone_size: NA
v_call: TRBV4-3
cdr3_length: 16
j_call: TRBJ1-4
cdr3_aa: CASSQDKGAADEKLFF
cdr3_nt: TGCGCCAGCAGCCAAGATAAGGGGGCCGCAGATGAAAAACTGTTTTTT

d_call: TRBD1
clone_size: few
v_call: TRBV29-1
cdr3_length: 14
j_call: TRBJ2-7
cdr3_aa: CSVEGQGAFYEQYF
cdr3_nt: TGCAGCGTTGAGGGACAGGGGGCCTTCTACGAGCAGTACTTC

d_call: TRBD1
clone_size: NA
v_call: TRBV29-1
cdr3_length: 13
j_call: TRBJ2-7
cdr3_aa: CSVEVGQGYEQYF
cdr3_nt: TGCAGCGTTGAAGTGGGACAGGGTTACGAGCAGTACTTC

d_call: NA
clone_size: once
v_call: TRBV19
cdr3_length: 15
j_call: TRBJ2-7
cdr3_aa: CASSMAGKGAYEQYF
cdr3_nt: TGTGCCAGTAGTATGGCGGGGAAGGGAGCCTACGAGCAGTACTTC

d_call: TRBD1
clone_size: many
v_call: TRBV28
cdr3_length: 16
j_call: TRBJ2-7
cdr3_aa: CASSLPGTGDWDEQYF
cdr3_nt: TGTGCCAGCAGTTTACCCGGGACAGGGGATTGGGACGAGCAGTACTTC

d_call: NA
clone_size: NA
v_call: TRBV29-1
cdr3_length: 14
j_call: TRBJ1-3
cdr3_aa: CSARAGRSGNTIYF
cdr3_nt: TGCAGCGCGCGAGCCGGTAGATCTGGAAACACCATATATTTT

d_call: NA
clone_size: NA
v_call: TRBV7-9
cdr3_length: 15
j_call: TRBJ2-7
cdr3_aa: CASSLAYGQIYEQYF
cdr3_nt: TGTGCCAGCAGCTTAGCTTACGGACAGATCTACGAGCAGTACTTC

d_call: TRBD1
clone_size: NA
v_call: TRBV6-1
cdr3_length: 17
j_call: TRBJ1-2
cdr3_aa: CASSASPGTVYYYGYTF
cdr3_nt: TGTGCCAGCAGTGCCTCACCCGGGACAGTATACTACTATGGCTACACCTTC

d_call: TRBD1
clone_size: many
v_call: TRBV29-1
cdr3_length: 12
j_call: TRBJ2-7
cdr3_aa: CSGTGQTYEQYF
cdr3_nt: TGCAGCGGCACGGGACAGACCTACGAGCAGTACTTC

d_call: TRBD2
clone_size: NA
v_call: TRBV7-9
cdr3_length: 16
j_call: TRBJ2-7
cdr3_aa: CASSYSPLAALYEQYF
cdr3_nt: TGTGCCAGCAGTTACTCTCCTCTAGCGGCACTCTACGAGCAGTACTTC

d_call: NA
clone_size: few
v_call: TRBV30
cdr3_length: 14
j_call: TRBJ2-1
cdr3_aa: CAWQIGPLQNEQFF
cdr3_nt: TGTGCCTGGCAAATCGGACCCTTGCAAAATGAGCAGTTCTTC

d_call: NA
clone_size: NA
v_call: TRBV20-1
cdr3_length: 13
j_call: TRBJ2-7
cdr3_aa: CSASSRAQGEQYF
cdr3_nt: TGCAGTGCTAGCTCCAGGGCCCAAGGGGAGCAGTACTTC

d_call: TRBD2
clone_size: many
v_call: TRBV27
cdr3_length: 16
j_call: TRBJ2-4
cdr3_aa: CASSQVGGSVKNIQYF
cdr3_nt: TGTGCCAGCAGCCAAGTCGGCGGGAGTGTCAAAAACATTCAGTACTTC

d_call: NA
clone_size: many
v_call: TRBV29-1
cdr3_length: 14
j_call: TRBJ2-3
cdr3_aa: CSVVGEDRTDTQYF
cdr3_nt: TGCAGCGTGGTGGGGGAGGATCGCACAGATACGCAGTATTTT

d_call: NA
clone_size: few
v_call: TRBV7-2
cdr3_length: 13
j_call: TRBJ1-1
cdr3_aa: CASSSYTNTEAFF
cdr3_nt: TGTGCCAGCAGCTCCTACACCAACACTGAAGCTTTCTTT

d_call: NA
clone_size: few
v_call: TRBV6-1
cdr3_length: 14
j_call: TRBJ2-1
cdr3_aa: CASSPEWTYNEQFF
cdr3_nt: TGTGCCAGCAGCCCGGAGTGGACCTACAATGAGCAGTTCTTC

d_call: NA
clone_size: many
v_call: TRBV30
cdr3_length: 13
j_call: TRBJ2-3
cdr3_aa: CASGALSTDTQYF
cdr3_nt: TGTGCCTCGGGCGCCTTGTCCACAGATACGCAGTATTTT

d_call: NA
clone_size: few
v_call: TRBV11-2
cdr3_length: 17
j_call: TRBJ2-1
cdr3_aa: CASSELSGRGSYNEQFF
cdr3_nt: TGTGCCAGCAGCGAACTTAGCGGCCGCGGCTCCTACAATGAGCAGTTCTTC

d_call: NA
clone_size: few
v_call: TRBV12-3/TRBV12-4
cdr3_length: 15
j_call: TRBJ1-1
cdr3_aa: CASSLALGVNTEAFF
cdr3_nt: TGTGCCAGCAGTTTAGCGCTGGGGGTTAACACTGAAGCTTTCTTT

d_call: TRBD1
clone_size: NA
v_call: TRBV5-1
cdr3_length: 14
j_call: TRBJ1-1
cdr3_aa: CASSLVTGQGRAFF
cdr3_nt: TGCGCCAGCAGCTTGGTTACTGGACAGGGGAGAGCTTTCTTT

d_call: NA
clone_size: NA
v_call: TRBV25-1
cdr3_length: 13
j_call: TRBJ1-1
cdr3_aa: CASSEPGGLVAFF
cdr3_nt: TGTGCCAGCAGTGAACCGGGTGGCCTCGTAGCTTTCTTT

d_call: NA
clone_size: NA
v_call: TRBV11-2
cdr3_length: 15
j_call: TRBJ2-2
cdr3_aa: CASSLDRGRAGELFF
cdr3_nt: TGTGCCAGCAGCTTAGATCGAGGCCGGGCCGGGGAGCTGTTTTTT

d_call: NA
clone_size: NA
v_call: TRBV24-1
cdr3_length: 13
j_call: TRBJ1-3
cdr3_aa: CATSASSGNTIYF
cdr3_nt: TGTGCCACCAGTGCCAGCTCTGGAAACACCATATATTTT

d_call: NA
clone_size: few
v_call: TRBV4-1
cdr3_length: 19
j_call: TRBJ2-7
cdr3_aa: CASSQEGGGPWVISYEQYF
cdr3_nt: TGCGCCAGCAGCCAAGAGGGAGGCGGGCCCTGGGTCATCTCCTACGAGCAGTACTTC

d_call: NA
clone_size: NA
v_call: TRBV24-1
cdr3_length: 15
j_call: TRBJ2-1
cdr3_aa: CATSDRQLLGNEQFF
cdr3_nt: TGTGCCACCAGTGACCGACAACTATTAGGCAATGAGCAGTTCTTC

d_call: TRBD2
clone_size: NA
v_call: TRBV11-2
cdr3_length: 17
j_call: TRBJ2-7
cdr3_aa: CASSGWGPSGSTYEQYF
cdr3_nt: TGTGCCAGCAGCGGGTGGGGGCCTAGCGGGAGCACCTACGAGCAGTACTTC

d_call: NA
clone_size: few
v_call: TRBV12-3/TRBV12-4
cdr3_length: 13
j_call: TRBJ2-1
cdr3_aa: CASSPDGNNEQFF
cdr3_nt: TGTGCCAGCAGTCCGGACGGAAACAATGAGCAGTTCTTC

d_call: NA
clone_size: few
v_call: TRBV7-8
cdr3_length: 15
j_call: TRBJ1-5
cdr3_aa: CASSPGPYPNQPQHF
cdr3_nt: TGTGCCAGCAGCCCTGGACCCTACCCCAATCAGCCCCAGCATTTT

d_call: TRBD1
clone_size: NA
v_call: TRBV11-3
cdr3_length: 18
j_call: TRBJ2-1
cdr3_aa: CAISLALGQGRTNDEQFF
cdr3_nt: TGTGCCATCAGCTTAGCCCTAGGACAGGGCCGGACTAATGATGAGCAGTTCTTC

d_call: TRBD2
clone_size: NA
v_call: TRBV3-1
cdr3_length: 13
j_call: TRBJ2-5
cdr3_aa: CASSPGLAGTQYF
cdr3_nt: TGTGCCAGCAGCCCGGGACTAGCGGGGACCCAGTACTTC

d_call: TRBD1
clone_size: many
v_call: TRBV12-3/TRBV12-4
cdr3_length: 15
j_call: TRBJ2-1
cdr3_aa: CASTGGQVYNEEQFF
cdr3_nt: TGTGCCAGCACCGGGGGACAGGTTTATAATGAGGAGCAGTTCTTC

d_call: TRBD2
clone_size: many
v_call: TRBV7-6
cdr3_length: 18
j_call: TRBJ2-1
cdr3_aa: CASSQPAASGSSYNEQFF
cdr3_nt: TGTGCCAGCAGCCAACCGGCGGCTAGCGGGAGCTCCTACAATGAGCAGTTCTTC

d_call: TRBD1
clone_size: NA
v_call: TRBV2
cdr3_length: 15
j_call: TRBJ1-6
cdr3_aa: CASRGDSSANSPLHF
cdr3_nt: TGTGCCAGCAGGGGGGACAGTTCGGCGAATTCACCCCTCCACTTT

d_call: NA
clone_size: few
v_call: TRBV15
cdr3_length: 12
j_call: TRBJ2-7
cdr3_aa: CATSRGHYEQYF
cdr3_nt: TGTGCCACCAGCAGAGGCCACTACGAGCAGTACTTC

d_call: NA
clone_size: NA
v_call: TRBV9
cdr3_length: 14
j_call: TRBJ2-7
cdr3_aa: CASSVAVGAYEQYF
cdr3_nt: TGTGCCAGCAGCGTAGCGGTCGGCGCCTACGAGCAGTACTTC